The 18 T cell receptor beta chains in this list originate from one sample, sequenced in a study of shared clonotypes between healthy human individuals. Some clones are missing from TCRdb's copy, which holds only in-frame ones; the method was immunoSEQ multiplex PCR. Here the sample spans around 1.6 million clones, approximately 98% being singletons. Sequencing was carried out using naive CD4+ T cells sorted from blood. Subset given: CD45RA+ positively selected. The source of these receptors is a man aged 30-40 years in good health.

The gene calls are TRBV7-2 and TRBJ2-7, with D unresolved. With 2 bases removed from V and 0 bases from J, the gap between germline ends came to 14 bases. The CDR3 runs to 16 residues. Germline lookup yields CDR1 SGHTA and CDR2 FQGNSA. CDR3 protein: CASSLSNPLPSYEQYF. CDR3 in DNA: TGTGCCAGCAGCTTATCTAATCCCCTGCCCTCCTACGAGCAGTACTTC.

On this clone: The same CDR3 arises from other DNA sequences in this sample as well. The chain has TRBV6-5 and TRBJ2-5; D is unclear. CDR1 and CDR2 from the germline V gene are MNHEY and SVGAGI. Trimming cost V 6 bases and J 0 bases, with 11 bases left between them. This CDR3 is 14 amino acids long. CDR3 region: CASSASEYQETQYF. CDR3 nucleotides: TGTGCCAGCAGCGCTTCCGAGTACCAAGAGACCCAGTACTTC.

The chain carries TRBV19 and TRBJ2-2; D call uncertain. Trimming took off 6 bases at V and 2 bases at J, with 10 bases between the two ends. Looked up from germline, CDR1 is LNHDA and CDR2 is SQIVND (reference sequence). The CDR3 has 14 residues. In DNA form, the CDR3 reads TGTGCCAGTAGCACCGACGGAAACACCGGGGAGCTGTTTTTT. As protein: CASSTDGNTGELFF. Full variable domain (rest looked up from reference TRBV19 and TRBJ2-2): DGGITQSPKYLFRKEGQNVTLSCEQNLNHDAMYWYRQDPGQGLRLIYYSQIVNDFQKGDIAEGYSVSREKKESFPLTVTSAQKNPTAFYLCASSTDGNTGELFFGEGSRLTVL.

Only one count was recorded for this clone. The genes are TRBV7-2 and TRBJ2-5, with D possibly being TRBD2 (6 bases). This CDR3 region has 15 residues. The ends were cut back, 5 bases at V and 2 bases at J, with 15 bases in the middle. The germline V gene has CDR1 SGHTA and CDR2 FQGNSA. In DNA, the CDR3 is TGTGCCAGCAGCCCCCCCGGAGGGAGGCAAGAGACCCAGTACTTC. Protein product: CASSPPGGRQETQYF.

The genes are TRBV19 and TRBJ1-1, with TRBD1 matching over 9 bases. Unmatched junction bases numbered 8, after V lost 3 bases and J lost 6 bases. Germline CDR1 and CDR2: LNHDA and SQIVND (reference sequence). This CDR3 spans 15 amino acids. DNA of the CDR3: TGTGCCAGTAGTATCCGGGACAGGGAAGTTCCTGAAGCTTTCTTT. This encodes CASSIRDREVPEAFF.

V and J are TRBV6-6 and TRBJ2-3, with D possibly TRBD1 on 5 matching bases. V was cut by 6 bases and J by 4 bases, with 11 bases left in between. Germline V lookup: CDR1 MNHNY, CDR2 SVGAGI (reference sequence). The CDR3 has 13 amino acids. The CDR3 DNA is TGTGCCAGCAGCCAAACAGGCGCAGATACGCAGTATTTT. This encodes CASSQTGADTQYF.

The chain uses TRBV11-2 and TRBJ2-3; 9 bases line up with TRBD1. Unmatched junction bases numbered 15, after V lost 7 bases and J lost 4 bases. The CDR3 extends over 17 amino acids. From germline, CDR1 is SGHAT and CDR2 FQNNGV. The CDR3 nucleotides are TGTGCCAGCATACAAAGACCCACAGGGGGCAATTCAGATACGCAGTATTTT. This codes for CASIQRPTGGNSDTQYF.

V usage is TRBV7-8 and J usage is TRBJ2-1; D possibly uses TRBD1 or TRBD2 (5 bases each). The germline V and J ends were trimmed by 7 bases and 0 bases, with 25 bases remaining between them. Germline V gene sequence: CDR1 SGHVS, CDR2 FQNEAQ. This CDR3 has 19 amino acids. The CDR3 region is CASTQQRGRPISSYNEQFF. The CDR3, as DNA: TGTGCCAGCACCCAACAACGGGGCCGCCCAATTAGCTCCTACAATGAGCAGTTCTTC.

This clone came up a few times. J is TRBJ2-7 and V is TRBV5-5; possible D gene TRBD1, 7 bases. Deletions cut 0 bases from V and 2 bases from J, with 12 bases between. The CDR3 totals 15 residues. Germline loops: CDR1 SGHKS, CDR2 YYEKEE (reference sequence). The CDR3 loop reads CASSLGAGQTYEQYF. The CDR3 region has the DNA TGTGCCAGCAGCTTGGGGGCGGGACAGACCTACGAGCAGTACTTC. Supplemented by reference TRBV5-5 and TRBJ2-7, the full variable domain reads DAGVTQSPTHLIKTRGQQVTLRCSPISGHKSVSWYQQVLGQGPQFIFQYYEKEERGRGNFPDRFSARQFPNYSSELNVNALLLGDSALYLCASSLGAGQTYEQYFGPGTRLTVT.

The genes are TRBV5-4 and TRBJ2-2; possibly TRBD2 for D (6 bases). CDR1 is SGHNT and CDR2 is YYREEE in the germline V gene (reference sequence). With 3 bases removed from V and 6 bases from J, the gap between germline ends came to 15 bases. The CDR3 spans 15 residues. The CDR3 nucleotides are TGTGCCAGCAGCTCCGGGACTTCACCCCCCGGGGAGCTGTTTTTT. This codes for CASSSGTSPPGELFF.

The genes are TRBV11-2 and TRBJ2-7; 7 nucleotides line up with TRBD1. V gave up 5 bases and J gave up 5 bases; unmatched junction bases: 9. The germline V gene encodes CDR1 SGHAT and CDR2 FQNNGV. CDR3 size: 14 residues. The chain's CDR3 is CASSQQTGFDEQYF. CDR3 sequence (DNA): TGTGCCAGCAGCCAGCAGACAGGGTTCGACGAGCAGTACTTC.

V gene TRBV9 combines with J gene TRBJ2-5; possibly TRBD1 for D (5 bases). The CDR3 spans 14 residues. Germline CDR1 reads SGDLS; CDR2 reads YYNGEE. The V gene lost 0 bases and the J gene lost 5 bases, with 11 bases spanning the gap. CDR3 protein: CASSVGMGRETQYF. CDR3 in DNA: TGTGCCAGCAGCGTAGGAATGGGGCGGGAGACCCAGTACTTC.

The genes are TRBV14 and TRBJ2-1, with 7 bases that match TRBD1. From germline, CDR1 is SGHDN and CDR2 FVKESK. V was clipped by 5 bases and J by 7 bases; unmatched bases: 11. This CDR3 comprises 15 residues. As DNA, the CDR3 is TGTGCCAGCAGCTTACGGACAGGAAGGAGTAATGAGCAGTTCTTC. Its translation is CASSLRTGRSNEQFF.

The chain couples TRBV5-1 to TRBJ2-6; D may be TRBD1 or TRBD2 (6 bases each). This CDR3 spans 16 amino acids. CDR1 is SGHRS and CDR2 is YFSETQ in the germline V gene. V lost 1 base and J lost 2, with 10 bases in between. CDR3: CASSLRGDPGANVLTF. In nucleotides, the CDR3 is TGCGCCAGCAGCTTGAGGGGGGACCCTGGGGCCAACGTCCTGACTTTC.

V is TRBV19 and J is TRBJ2-1; TRBD1 is a possible D gene (6 bases). CDR3 length equals 13 residues. Germline loops: CDR1 LNHDA, CDR2 SQIVND (reference sequence). Trimming pared 5 bases from V and 7 bases from J, leaving 12 bases between. Here the CDR3 DNA reads TGTGCCAGTAGTGTCATACAGGGTAATGAGCAGTTCTTC. This translates into CASSVIQGNEQFF.

This chain links TRBV21-1 with TRBJ2-7; the tabulated D call, TRBD2, remains unverified against the DNA. TRBV21-1 corresponds to a pseudogene. The CDR3 totals 8 residues. The CDR3 loop reads CDSGHQYF. Here the CDR3 DNA reads TGTGATAGCGGGCACCAGTACTTC.

This rearrangement joins TRBV7-8 to TRBJ2-7; D not certain. The CDR3 is 15 amino acids. Germline lookup yields CDR1 SGHVS and CDR2 FQNEAQ. With 3 bases removed from V and 6 bases from J, the gap between germline ends came to 18 bases. CDR3 sequence: CASSFSWQLNPEQYF. In DNA, the CDR3 is TGTGCCAGCAGCTTTTCTTGGCAGCTTAATCCCGAGCAGTACTTC.

Regarding this clone: In the same sample, other DNA sequences code for this CDR3. The V gene is TRBV5-1, the J gene TRBJ2-5, with D possibly matching TRBD1 (5 bases). The CDR3 has 14 residues. The germline V gene encodes CDR1 SGHRS and CDR2 YFSETQ. V was trimmed by 0 bases and J by 1 base, leaving 7 bases between them. Here the CDR3 reads CASSLGQIQETQYF. CDR3 DNA sequence: TGCGCCAGCAGCTTGGGACAGATCCAAGAGACCCAGTACTTC.